The 2 T cell receptor beta chains reported below all come from one sample, sequenced in a study of early T cells in non-severe SARS-CoV-2 infection. One entry per CDR3 protein, called by TCRdb with MiXCR from the 5' RACE reads. Of approximately 120,000 distinct CDR3 sequences in the sample, approximately 15% were seen once. The specimen was whole blood. These receptors all stem from an adult who was a healthcare worker with PCR-confirmed SARS-CoV-2 infection or an uninfected control (not recorded which).

This clonotype came up a few times. CDR3 sequence reads: CASSEGVDEQFF. CDR3 nucleotides: TGTGCCAGCAGCGAAGGGGTCGACGAGCAGTTCTTC. This sequence joins TRBV3-1 and TRBJ2-1, with D maybe TRBD1 (5 bases). This CDR3 is 12 amino acids long. Germline V gene lookup returns CDR1 LGHDT and CDR2 YNNKEL (reference sequence). Trimming took off 5 bases at V and 10 bases at J, with 12 bases between the two ends.

This clonotype has a handful of counts. This chain links TRBV19 with TRBJ1-5; no clear D. Trimming stripped 3 bases from V and 8 bases from J, with 11 bases between. Germline V gene sequence: CDR1 LNHDA, CDR2 SQIVND (reference sequence). The CDR3 is 13 amino acids. The CDR3 is CASSIRPFEPQHF. The CDR3 DNA reads as TGTGCCAGTAGTATTCGGCCCTTTGAGCCCCAGCATTTT.